This TCR beta chain stems from a study of regulatory T cells in long-lasting Graves disease. Regarding the study as a whole: The study found TRBV28, TRBJ1-2 and TRBJ2-5 favored in persistent disease.

Time point denoted: newly diagnosed GD, antithyroid drugs for less than 3 months. With RNA extracted from PBMCs as input, the TCR library was made. Germline CDR1 is DFQATT and CDR2 is SNEGSKA (reference sequence). The germline V and J ends were trimmed by 4 bases and 3 bases, with 16 bases remaining between them. This CDR3 spans 15 amino acids. Relying on iRepertoire HTBI primers and Arm-PCR of CDR3 regions, the team built TCR beta libraries. TCRdb analysed the multiplex PCR reads with MiXCR anew, one entry per CDR3 protein. Here the sample spans around 450,000 distinct CDR3 sequences, approximately 15% being singletons. This clonotype has a count of ten or more. As yet, its antigen is unknown. This sample also appeared in a second study, on T cells in Graves' hyperthyroidism and ophthalmopathy.

The sequence was collected from a woman between 35 and 50 years old with Graves disease. Sequencing used peripheral blood mononuclear cells (PBMCs), obtained at new diagnosis, from a patient treated with antithyroid drugs. The V gene is TRBV20-1, the J gene TRBJ2-1, with a tentative D call TRBD2 (5 bases). CDR3: CSAKDLRGGYNEQFF. CDR3 in DNA: TGCAGTGCTAAGGACCTACGGGGTGGCTACAATGAGCAGTTCTTC.